This record looks at one T cell receptor beta chain sequence and its context. The target antigen is unknown. The germline CDR1 and CDR2 sequences are GTSNPN and SVGIG (reference sequence). This CDR3 contains 13 residues. V lost 5 bases and J lost 1, with 11 bases in between. Here immunoSEQ multiplex PCR was the method, and the copy in TCRdb shows in-frame clones only, minus some. This sample carries roughly 55,000 clones, roughly 80% of them seen once, and the ten largest clones take 4.4%. This entry belongs to a study of OX40 agonist ivuxolimab in advanced cancers. Study-wide background: In three patients, partial responses were observed, one with hepatocellular carcinoma and two with cutaneous melanoma.

Peripheral blood came from all dose cohorts at three timepoints. Notes on the study in general: CD4+ T cells averaged fewer expanded clones than CD8+ T cells.

The sequence came from an adult with an advanced solid tumor such as melanoma, head and neck, liver or kidney cancer. The sequenced sample was CD4+ or CD8+ T cells sorted from blood, obtained in a trial of the OX40 agonist ivuxolimab. The chain is built from TRBV30 and TRBJ1-2, with D unclear. CDR3 nucleotides: TGTGCCTGGGGCCCTTGGGGTAACTATGGCTACACCTTC. Residues: CAWGPWGNYGYTF.